This TCR beta chain was sequenced in a study of identifying expanded T cells in peripheral blood. Study findings and constraints: Variance in clone template counts between approximately 2-week samples significantly increased with total template count across all healthy donors. Over approximately two and four weeks, about 16 and 19 clones changed, versus roughly 1.1 between replicates.

Healthy donors had no documented immune events, such as infections, while sampled. V lost 8 bases to trimming and J lost 6 bases, with 8 bases between them. Germline V CDR1 and CDR2: MDHEN, SYDVKM. The CDR3 spans 11 residues. Measured with immunoSEQ multiplex PCR; TCRdb has only the in-frame clones, and not every one. Of some 100,000 clones listed, 88% are singletons. Details on this clone: What it binds is not known.

The TCR comes from a person aged 18 to 75 in good health. Material: blood. This chain joins TRBV28 and TRBJ2-1, with D maybe TRBD2 (5 bases). CDR3 bases: TGTGCCAGCCCCCGGGGCAATGAGCAGTTCTTC. Encoded protein: CASPRGNEQFF.